The 29 T cell receptor beta chains given below trace back to one sample, sequenced in a study of regulatory T cells in long-lasting Graves disease. Time point indicated: persistent/refractory GD, antithyroid drugs over 5 years with positive TRAb. PBMCs were the source of the RNA used for TCR sequencing. Library construction for TCR beta used iRepertoire HTBI primers and Arm-PCR of CDR3 regions. TCRdb redid the calling of the multiplex PCR reads with MiXCR, one entry per CDR3 protein. This table holds roughly 490,000 distinct CDR3 sequences, roughly 23% found once. This sample comprised peripheral blood mononuclear cells (PBMCs), obtained when the disease was refractory, from a patient treated with antithyroid drugs. These receptors were obtained from a female donor with Graves disease.

This clonotype was observed many times. The rearrangement links TRBV6-1 to TRBJ1-6; 8 bases align to TRBD1. The junction had 6 bases not matched to a gene; V was cut back by 7 bases and J by 10 bases. This CDR3 region has 13 residues. Germline V gives CDR1 MNHNS, CDR2 SASEGT. The CDR3 is CASMDREGSPLHF. The CDR3 region has the DNA TGTGCCAGCATGGACAGGGAGGGATCACCCCTCCACTTT.

The rearrangement uses TRBV5-6 and TRBJ2-5; TRBD2 is a possible D gene (6 bases). V was shortened by 3 bases and J by 0 bases, with 15 bases between the two germline ends. The CDR3 extends over 16 amino acids. Germline V lookup: CDR1 SGHDT, CDR2 YYEEEE. The CDR3: CASSSFGGIYQETQYF. In DNA, the CDR3 is TGTGCCAGCAGCTCCTTTGGCGGGATCTACCAAGAGACCCAGTACTTC.

Ten or more counts support this clonotype. J is TRBJ2-2 and V is TRBV28; possible D gene TRBD1, 6 bases. CDR1 and CDR2 (germline): MDHEN, SYDVKM. The CDR3 sequence is 17 residues long. Trimming cost V 3 bases and J 0 bases, with 14 bases left between them. The CDR3 nucleotides read TGTGCCAGCAGTTTGCGGCCAGGACAGTCGAACACCGGGGAGCTGTTTTTT. As protein: CASSLRPGQSNTGELFF.

This clonotype came up a few times. The chain combines TRBV20-1 with TRBJ1-6, with D possibly TRBD1 on 5 matching bases. The CDR3 runs to 17 residues. V dropped 0 bases and J dropped 7 bases, with 19 bases sitting between them. Germline CDR1 and CDR2: DFQATT and SNEGSKA (reference sequence). CDR3 sequence reads: CSARDSWTGQGNSPLHF. The CDR3 bases are TGCAGTGCTAGAGATTCCTGGACTGGGCAGGGAAATTCACCCCTCCACTTT.

This clonotype was counted many times. V and J are TRBV10-3 and TRBJ1-2; D gene unclear. Trimming left V 5 bases short and J 1 base short, with 2 bases between. Germline V CDR1 and CDR2: ENHRY, SYGVKD. This CDR3 spans 11 amino acids. The DNA of the CDR3 is TGTGCCATCAGTAATAACTATGGCTACACCTTC. Its protein is CAISNNYGYTF.

The chain recombines TRBV30 with TRBJ1-2; D is uncertain. There are 16 residues in the CDR3. V was pared by 1 base and J by 4 bases, with 19 bases between. The germline V gene encodes CDR1 GTSNPN and CDR2 SVGIG (reference sequence). The CDR3 loop reads CAWSATLTRIFYGYTF. CDR3 bases: TGTGCCTGGAGTGCCACTCTGACCCGGATCTTCTATGGCTACACCTTC. Using reference TRBV30 and TRBJ1-2 for the parts outside the CDR3, the full variable domain is SQTIHQWPATLVQPVGSPLSLECTVEGTSNPNLYWYRQAAGRGLQLLFYSVGIGQISSEVPQNLSASRPQDRQFILSSKKLLLSDSGFYLCAWSATLTRIFYGYTFGSGTRLTVV.

This clonotype occurred a few times. CDR3 amino acids: CASSRTAGYGYTF. The CDR3 region has the DNA TGCGCCAGCAGCCGAACGGCGGGCTATGGCTACACCTTC. V gene TRBV4-1 combines with J gene TRBJ1-2; D is unresolved. In germline, CDR1 is MGHRA, CDR2 YSYEKL. V was pared by 4 bases and J by 4 bases, with 10 bases between. This CDR3 is 13 amino acids long.

This clonotype was seen a few times. The chain has TRBV30 and TRBJ2-7, with 9 bases fitting TRBD2. Per germline, CDR1 GTSNPN and CDR2 SVGIG (reference sequence). The CDR3 covers 16 residues. V lost 0 bases and J lost 7; bases outside the gene matches: 13. The CDR3 DNA reads TGTGCCTGGAGTGTGGCTGGCGGGAGGGCGGTCTTGGAGCAGTACTTC. Its translation is CAWSVAGGRAVLEQYF.

There are many counts of this clonotype. The chain joins TRBV10-3 to TRBJ1-2; D perhaps matches TRBD1 (5 bases). CDR1 and CDR2 (germline): ENHRY, SYGVKD. This CDR3 has 17 residues. Deletions cut 3 bases from V and 2 bases from J, with 19 bases between. Here the CDR3 DNA reads TGTGCCATCAGTGAAGAAGGGGTCGAGGAACCCAACTATGGCTACACCTTC. Protein sequence: CAISEEGVEEPNYGYTF.

Turning to this clonotype: It may be a read error: a sequence one base away is much more abundant. The conserved closing phenylalanine or tryptophan is absent in this CDR3, likely reflecting a read error. V is TRBV7-8 and J is TRBJ1-2; D remains unclear. Germline V gene lookup returns CDR1 SGHVS and CDR2 FQNEAQ. V lost 2 bases and J 8 bases, leaving 9 bases between the germline ends. This CDR3 is built from 12 residues. The CDR3 sequence is CASSLQESGYTL. The CDR3 nucleotides read TGTGCCAGCAGCTTACAGGAATCCGGCTACACCCTC.

The chain joins TRBV27 to TRBJ2-7; 10 positions agree with TRBD2. Per germline, CDR1 MNHEY and CDR2 SMNVEV (reference sequence). This CDR3 has 15 residues. J gave up 7 bases and V 5 bases, and 11 bases lay outside the gene matches. CDR3 region: CASSPLAGVRREQYF. In DNA, the CDR3 is TGTGCCAGCAGTCCCCTAGCGGGGGTTAGGAGGGAGCAGTACTTC.

This sequence joins TRBV4-1 and TRBJ1-2; no clear D. Germline V gene data show CDR1 as MGHRA and CDR2 as YSYEKL. The CDR3 has 17 residues. V dropped 0 bases and J dropped 0 bases, with 14 bases sitting between them. The CDR3 region has the DNA TGCGCCAGCAGCCAAGAAAGGAGGAGGCCGTCTAACTATGGCTACACCTTC. Its protein product is CASSQERRRPSNYGYTF.

This clonotype came up many times. The chain joins TRBV27 to TRBJ1-2, with 9 positions matching TRBD1. The trim removed 6 bases at V and 2 bases at J, leaving 7 bases unmatched. CDR3 length: 15 residues. The germline CDR1 and CDR2 sequences are MNHEY and SMNVEV (reference sequence). The CDR3 reads CASSSGTGMNYGYTF. Here the CDR3 DNA reads TGTGCCAGCAGCTCCGGGACAGGGATGAACTATGGCTACACCTTC.

The genes are TRBV7-2 and TRBJ2-1, with 11 bases lining up with TRBD2. The CDR3 runs 16 residues. V lost 6 bases and J lost 0; bases outside the gene matches: 4. The germline CDR1 and CDR2 sequences are SGHTA and FQGNSA. The DNA of the CDR3 is TGTGCCAGCAGAGTAGCGGGGGGGAGCTCCTACAATGAGCAGTTCTTC. Protein sequence: CASRVAGGSSYNEQFF. The whole variable domain, filled in from reference TRBV7-2 and TRBJ2-1, reads GAGVSQSPSNKVTEKGKDVELRCDPISGHTALYWYRQSLGQGLEFLIYFQGNSAPDKSGLPSDRFSAERTGGSVSTLTIQRTQQEDSAVYLCASRVAGGSSYNEQFFGPGTRLTVL.

V and J are TRBV3-1 and TRBJ1-2; 7 bases are shared with TRBD1. The germline gives CDR1 LGHDT, CDR2 YNNKEL (reference sequence). The CDR3 is 15 residues long. J gave up 8 bases and V 2 bases, and 11 bases lay outside the gene matches. Written as DNA, the CDR3 is TGTGCCAGCAGCCAATCCGGGACGTCAGGGGGGGGCTACACCTTC. It specifies CASSQSGTSGGGYTF.

This clonotype has a handful of counts. J is TRBJ1-1 and V is TRBV5-8, with D uncertain. V lost 4 bases and J 6 bases, leaving 10 bases between the germline ends. The CDR3 runs 12 residues. CDR1 and CDR2 (germline): SGHTS, YDEGEE. The CDR3 region has the DNA TGTGCCAGCAGCCCCGCTATGCCTGAAGCTTTCTTT. Residues: CASSPAMPEAFF.

This clonotype was seen at least ten times. The CDR3 DNA reads TGTGCCAGCAGTTTAGTAGGACTAGCGGGGTCCTACGAGCAGTACTTC. It translates to CASSLVGLAGSYEQYF. V and J are TRBV12-3 or TRBV12-4 and TRBJ2-7, with 12 nucleotides matching TRBD2. CDR3 length: 16 amino acids. Trimming at V came to 1 base and at J to 1 base, leaving 2 bases not matched to a gene.

This clonotype has only a few counts. The rearrangement links TRBV7-9 to TRBJ1-1, with D maybe TRBD1 (6 bases). The germline V and J ends were trimmed by 5 bases and 1 base, with 11 bases remaining between them. CDR1 and CDR2 from the germline V gene are SEHNR and FQNEAQ (reference sequence). The CDR3 has 14 residues. The CDR3: CASSARDTNTEAFF. The CDR3 DNA reads as TGTGCCAGCAGCGCCCGGGACACGAACACTGAAGCTTTCTTT.

The table lists this clonotype with many counts. The chain combines TRBV10-3 with TRBJ1-1; D uncertain. The CDR3 is made up of 15 amino acids. Trimming removed 0 bases at V and 1 base at J, with 9 bases between. Germline V CDR1 and CDR2: ENHRY, SYGVKD. The CDR3 sequence is CAISESLGRNTEAFF. DNA of the CDR3: TGTGCCATCAGTGAGTCGCTGGGAAGGAACACTGAAGCTTTCTTT.

This rearrangement joins TRBV30 to TRBJ1-5; 11 bases are shared with TRBD1. CDR1 is GTSNPN and CDR2 is SVGIG in the germline V gene (reference sequence). V gave up 8 bases and J gave up 3 bases; unmatched junction bases: 3. The CDR3 covers 13 residues. CDR3 sequence reads: CALDRGLNQPQHF. The DNA for the CDR3 is TGTGCCCTGGACAGGGGGCTCAATCAGCCCCAGCATTTT.

This clonotype was seen at least ten times. The chain combines TRBV29-1 with TRBJ2-4; a possible D gene is TRBD2 (6 bases). Per the germline V gene, CDR1 is SQVTM and CDR2 is ANQGSEA. The CDR3 is 14 amino acids. Trimming left V 6 bases short and J 2 bases short, with 14 bases between. DNA of the CDR3: TGCAGCGTCCTCGGGGGACTGACCAAAAACATTCAGTACTTC. The encoded protein is CSVLGGLTKNIQYF.

The gene calls are TRBV28 and TRBJ2-1, with no clear D. This CDR3 spans 11 amino acids. Between the trimmed V and J ends, which lost 3 bases and 10 bases, there was a span of 7 bases. The germline V gene has CDR1 MDHEN and CDR2 SYDVKM. The CDR3 is CASSLKAEQFF. In DNA form, the CDR3 reads TGTGCCAGCAGTTTGAAGGCCGAGCAGTTCTTC. Full variable domain (missing parts from reference TRBV28 and TRBJ2-1): DVKVTQSSRYLVKRTGEKVFLECVQDMDHENMFWYRQDPGLGLRLIYFSYDVKMKEKGDIPEGYSVSREKKERFSLILESASTNQTSMYLCASSLKAEQFFGPGTRLTVL.

This clonotype has more than one count but fewer than ten. The V gene is TRBV5-4, the J gene TRBJ2-1, with TRBD2 as a possible D gene (6 bases). CDR1 SGHNT and CDR2 YYREEE come from the germline V gene (reference sequence). V lost 6 bases, J lost 5 bases, and 15 bases lay in between. This CDR3 is built from 14 residues. The CDR3 is CASNRLGGDNEQFF. The CDR3 DNA reads TGTGCCAGCAACCGACTAGGCGGCGACAATGAGCAGTTCTTC.

This clonotype occurred a few times. The rearrangement joins TRBV6-2 or TRBV6-3 to TRBJ2-5; perhaps TRBD2 as D (7 bases). The CDR3 extends over 15 amino acids. The V gene lost 2 bases and the J gene lost 1 base, with 11 bases spanning the gap. Germline CDR1 is MNHEY and CDR2 is SVGEGT. CDR3: CASSYTRGPQETQYF. The CDR3 region has the DNA TGTGCCAGCAGTTACACGCGGGGGCCCCAAGAGACCCAGTACTTC.

The rearrangement uses TRBV4-1 and TRBJ2-7, with D possibly being TRBD2 (5 bases). This CDR3 comprises 15 residues. Germline CDR1 and CDR2: MGHRA and YSYEKL. The V end was cut by 0 bases, the J end by 0 bases, with 9 bases between. The CDR3 DNA is TGCGCCAGCAGCCAAGAGGGCGGAGGCTCCTACGAGCAGTACTTC. This encodes CASSQEGGGSYEQYF.

The chain joins TRBV20-1 to TRBJ2-7, with 8 bases fitting TRBD1. V lost 6 bases and J lost 4; bases outside the gene matches: 11. The CDR3 totals 14 residues. The V gene's germline CDR1 is DFQATT and CDR2 SNEGSKA (reference sequence). In nucleotides, the CDR3 is TGCAGTGCCCCCGGACAGGGATACGCTTACGAGCAGTACTTC. Translating gives CSAPGQGYAYEQYF.

On this clonotype itself: A much larger clone sits a single nucleotide away, making a read error possible. The CDR3 region is CASGHRGRIDTGELFF. CDR3 sequence (DNA): TGTGCCAGCGGCCACCGGGGAAGGATAGACACCGGGGAGCTGTTTTTT. V and J are TRBV14 and TRBJ2-2; possibly TRBD2 for D (5 bases). Germline CDR1 reads SGHDN; CDR2 reads FVKESK. The CDR3 has 16 amino acids.

At least ten counts were recorded for this clonotype. The rearrangement uses TRBV30 and TRBJ2-5; D is unresolved. This CDR3 contains 13 residues. The germline V gene encodes CDR1 GTSNPN and CDR2 SVGIG (reference sequence). The V and J ends lost 0 bases and 4 bases respectively, with 9 bases between them. This CDR3 reads CAWSVAGSETQYF. Here the CDR3 DNA reads TGTGCCTGGAGTGTAGCAGGTTCAGAGACCCAGTACTTC.

Comment on this clonotype: With a far larger clone one base away, a read error is the likely cause. The J gene is TRBJ2-5, the V gene TRBV6-1; D may match TRBD1 or TRBD2 (6 bases each). The germline V gene encodes CDR1 MNHNS and CDR2 SASEGT. V lost 8 bases and J lost 1, with 17 bases in between. The CDR3 consists of 15 residues. CDR3 DNA: TGTGCCAGCCGCCGGGGGCGGGGCTTCCAAGAGACCCAGTACTTC. Translating gives CASRRGRGFQETQYF.